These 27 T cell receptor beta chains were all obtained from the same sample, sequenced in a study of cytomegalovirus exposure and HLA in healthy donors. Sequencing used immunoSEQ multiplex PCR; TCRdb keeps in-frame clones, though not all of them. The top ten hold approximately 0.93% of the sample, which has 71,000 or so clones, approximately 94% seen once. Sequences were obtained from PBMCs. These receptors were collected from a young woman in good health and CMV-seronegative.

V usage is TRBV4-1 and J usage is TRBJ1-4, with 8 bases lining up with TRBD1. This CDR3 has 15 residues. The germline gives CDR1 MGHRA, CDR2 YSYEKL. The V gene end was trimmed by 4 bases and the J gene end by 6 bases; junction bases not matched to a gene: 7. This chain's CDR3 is CASSRGQGAYEKLFF. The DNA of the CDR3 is TGCGCCAGCAGCCGAGGGCAGGGGGCGTATGAAAAACTGTTTTTT.

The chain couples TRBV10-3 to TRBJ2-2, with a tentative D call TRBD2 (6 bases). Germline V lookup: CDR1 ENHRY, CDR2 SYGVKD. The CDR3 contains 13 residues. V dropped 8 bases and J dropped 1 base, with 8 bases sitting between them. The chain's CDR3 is CAIGTQNTGELFF. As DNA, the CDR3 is TGTGCCATCGGGACTCAGAACACCGGGGAGCTGTTTTTT.

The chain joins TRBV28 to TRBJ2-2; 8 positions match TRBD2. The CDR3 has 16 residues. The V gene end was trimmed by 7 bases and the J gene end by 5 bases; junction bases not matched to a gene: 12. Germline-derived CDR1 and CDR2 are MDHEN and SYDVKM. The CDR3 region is CASILSGSLSTGELFF. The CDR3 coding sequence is TGTGCCAGCATCTTGAGCGGGAGTTTATCAACCGGGGAGCTGTTTTTT. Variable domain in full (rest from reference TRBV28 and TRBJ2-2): DVKVTQSSRYLVKRTGEKVFLECVQDMDHENMFWYRQDPGLGLRLIYFSYDVKMKEKGDIPEGYSVSREKKERFSLILESASTNQTSMYLCASILSGSLSTGELFFGEGSRLTVL.

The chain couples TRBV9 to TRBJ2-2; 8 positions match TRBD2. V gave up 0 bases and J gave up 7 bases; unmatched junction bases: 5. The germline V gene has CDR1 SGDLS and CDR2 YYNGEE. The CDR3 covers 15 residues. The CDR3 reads CASSVGAGAIGELFF. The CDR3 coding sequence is TGTGCCAGCAGCGTAGGAGCGGGAGCGATCGGGGAGCTGTTTTTT.

This chain's CDR3 is CASSLKSGGFLDEQFF. The CDR3 DNA reads TGTGCCAGCAGCTTAAAATCTGGGGGGTTTTTAGATGAGCAGTTCTTC. The chain carries TRBV13 and TRBJ2-1; TRBD2 might be the D (6 bases). Germline V CDR1 and CDR2: PRHDT, FYEKMQ (reference sequence). V was trimmed by 2 bases and J by 8 bases, leaving 19 bases between them. The CDR3 contains 16 residues. Full variable domain (missing parts from reference TRBV13 and TRBJ2-1): AAGVIQSPRHLIKEKRETATLKCYPIPRHDTVYWYQQGPGQDPQFLISFYEKMQSDKGSIPDRFSAQQFSDYHSELNMSSLELGDSALYFCASSLKSGGFLDEQFFGPGTRLTVL.

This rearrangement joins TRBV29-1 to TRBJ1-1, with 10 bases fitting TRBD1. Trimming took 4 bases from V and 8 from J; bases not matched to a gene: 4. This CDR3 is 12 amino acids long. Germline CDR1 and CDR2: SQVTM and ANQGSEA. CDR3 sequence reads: CSVGGQGLEAFF. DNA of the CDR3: TGCAGCGTTGGGGGACAGGGGTTGGAAGCTTTCTTT.

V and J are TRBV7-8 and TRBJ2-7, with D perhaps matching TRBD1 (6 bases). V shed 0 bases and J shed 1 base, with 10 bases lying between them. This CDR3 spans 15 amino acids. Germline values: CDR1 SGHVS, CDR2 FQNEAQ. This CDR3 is CASSLAQGLSYEQYF. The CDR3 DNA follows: TGTGCCAGCAGCTTAGCACAGGGTTTATCCTACGAGCAGTACTTC.

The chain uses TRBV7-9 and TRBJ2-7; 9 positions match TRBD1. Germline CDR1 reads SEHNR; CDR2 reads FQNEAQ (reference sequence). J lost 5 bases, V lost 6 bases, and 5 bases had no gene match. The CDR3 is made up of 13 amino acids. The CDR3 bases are TGTGCCAGCAGAAAGGGACAGGGTAACGAGCAGTACTTC. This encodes CASRKGQGNEQYF. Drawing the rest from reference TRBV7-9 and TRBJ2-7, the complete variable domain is DTGVSQNPRHKITKRGQNVTFRCDPISEHNRLYWYRQTLGQGPEFLTYFQNEAQLEKSRLLSDRFSAERPKGSFSTLEIQRTEQGDSAMYLCASRKGQGNEQYFGPGTRLTVT.

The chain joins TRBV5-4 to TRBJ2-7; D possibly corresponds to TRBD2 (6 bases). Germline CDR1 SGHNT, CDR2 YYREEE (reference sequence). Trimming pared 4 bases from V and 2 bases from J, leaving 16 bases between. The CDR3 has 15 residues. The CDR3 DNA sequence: TGTGCCAGCAGCCCTGGGGGAGCGGGTGCCTACGAGCAGTACTTC. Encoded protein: CASSPGGAGAYEQYF.

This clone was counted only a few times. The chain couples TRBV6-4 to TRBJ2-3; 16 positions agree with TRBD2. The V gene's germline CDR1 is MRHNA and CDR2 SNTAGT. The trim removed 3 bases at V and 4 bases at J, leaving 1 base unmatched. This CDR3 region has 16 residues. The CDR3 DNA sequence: TGTGCCAGCAGTGAGGGACTAGCGGGAGGGCCAGATACGCAGTATTTT. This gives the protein CASSEGLAGGPDTQYF.

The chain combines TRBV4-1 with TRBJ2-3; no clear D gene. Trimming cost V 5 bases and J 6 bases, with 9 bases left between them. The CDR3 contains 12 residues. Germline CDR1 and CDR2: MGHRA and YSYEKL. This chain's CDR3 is CASSSREDTQYF. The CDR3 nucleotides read TGCGCCAGCAGCTCCCGTGAGGATACGCAGTATTTT.

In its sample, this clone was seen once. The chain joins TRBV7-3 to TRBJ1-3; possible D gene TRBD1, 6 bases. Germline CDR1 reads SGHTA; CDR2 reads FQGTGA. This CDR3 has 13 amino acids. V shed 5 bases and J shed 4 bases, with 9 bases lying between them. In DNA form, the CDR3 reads TGTGCCAGCAGCAAACAGGGAGGAAACACCATATATTTT. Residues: CASSKQGGNTIYF.

As DNA, the CDR3 is TGTGCCAGCTCGCGGGACAGGGACTCTGGAAACACCATATATTTT. Translating gives CASSRDRDSGNTIYF. The rearrangement uses TRBV6-5 and TRBJ1-3; 9 positions match TRBD1. In germline, CDR1 is MNHEY, CDR2 SVGAGI. Trimming removed 8 bases from V and 0 bases from J; junction bases left unmatched: 5. CDR3 length: 15 residues.

The CDR3 nucleotides are TGTGCCAGCAGCTTAACCCGGACAGGGCACCACGAGCAGTACTTC. This codes for CASSLTRTGHHEQYF. The chain recombines TRBV7-3 with TRBJ2-7; 8 bases agree with TRBD1. Germline CDR1 and CDR2: SGHTA and FQGTGA. The length of the CDR3 is 15 residues. V was pared by 0 bases and J by 5 bases, with 6 bases of the junction left unmatched.

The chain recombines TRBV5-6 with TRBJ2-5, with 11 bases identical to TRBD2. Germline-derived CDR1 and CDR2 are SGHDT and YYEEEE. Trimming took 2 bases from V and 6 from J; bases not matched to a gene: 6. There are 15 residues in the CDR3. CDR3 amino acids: CASSFGLAGGKTQYF. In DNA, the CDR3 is TGTGCCAGCAGCTTTGGCCTAGCGGGGGGCAAGACCCAGTACTTC.

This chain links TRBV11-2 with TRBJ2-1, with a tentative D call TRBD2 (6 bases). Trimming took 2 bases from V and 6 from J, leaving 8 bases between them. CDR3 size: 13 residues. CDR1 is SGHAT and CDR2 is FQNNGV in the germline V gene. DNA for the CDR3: TGTGCCAGCAGCTTAACTAGCTCCAATGAGCAGTTCTTC. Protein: CASSLTSSNEQFF.

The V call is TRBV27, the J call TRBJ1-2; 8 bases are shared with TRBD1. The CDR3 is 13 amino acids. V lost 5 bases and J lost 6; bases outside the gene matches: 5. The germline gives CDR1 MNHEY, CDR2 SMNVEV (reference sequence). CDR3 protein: CASSAQGADGYTF. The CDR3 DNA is TGTGCCAGCAGTGCTCAGGGGGCGGATGGCTACACCTTC.

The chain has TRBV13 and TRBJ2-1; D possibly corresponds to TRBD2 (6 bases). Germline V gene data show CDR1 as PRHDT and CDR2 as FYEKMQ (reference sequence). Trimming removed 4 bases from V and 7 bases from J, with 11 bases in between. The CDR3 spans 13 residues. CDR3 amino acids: CASSYGTPNEQFF. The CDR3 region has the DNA TGTGCCAGCAGCTACGGGACTCCGAATGAGCAGTTCTTC.

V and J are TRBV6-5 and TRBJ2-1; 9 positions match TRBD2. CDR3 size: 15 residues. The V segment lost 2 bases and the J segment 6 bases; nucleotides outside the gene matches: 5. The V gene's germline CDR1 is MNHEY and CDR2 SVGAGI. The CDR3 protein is CASSYEAGGPNEQFF. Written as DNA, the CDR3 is TGTGCCAGCAGTTACGAGGCGGGAGGGCCCAATGAGCAGTTCTTC.

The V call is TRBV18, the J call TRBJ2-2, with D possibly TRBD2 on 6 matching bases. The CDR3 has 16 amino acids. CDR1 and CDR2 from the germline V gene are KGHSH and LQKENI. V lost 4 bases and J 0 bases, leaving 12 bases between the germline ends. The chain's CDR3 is CASSRFLATNTGELFF. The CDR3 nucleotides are TGTGCCAGCTCACGATTCCTAGCGACGAACACCGGGGAGCTGTTTTTT.

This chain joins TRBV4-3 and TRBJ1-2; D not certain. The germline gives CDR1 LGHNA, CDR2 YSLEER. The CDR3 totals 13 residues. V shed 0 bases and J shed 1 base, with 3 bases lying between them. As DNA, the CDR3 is TGCGCCAGCAGCCAAGACAGTAACTATGGCTACACCTTC. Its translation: CASSQDSNYGYTF.

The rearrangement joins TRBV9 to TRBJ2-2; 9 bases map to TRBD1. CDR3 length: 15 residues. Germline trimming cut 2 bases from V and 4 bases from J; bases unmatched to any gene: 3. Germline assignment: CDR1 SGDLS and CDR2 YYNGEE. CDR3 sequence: CASSVTGGGTGELFF. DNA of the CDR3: TGTGCCAGCAGCGTGACAGGGGGGGGCACCGGGGAGCTGTTTTTT.

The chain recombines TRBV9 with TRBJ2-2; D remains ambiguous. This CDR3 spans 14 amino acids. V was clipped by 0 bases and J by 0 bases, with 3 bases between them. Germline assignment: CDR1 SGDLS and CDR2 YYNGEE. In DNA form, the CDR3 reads TGTGCCAGCAGCGTAGCTACGAACACCGGGGAGCTGTTTTTT. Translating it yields CASSVATNTGELFF.

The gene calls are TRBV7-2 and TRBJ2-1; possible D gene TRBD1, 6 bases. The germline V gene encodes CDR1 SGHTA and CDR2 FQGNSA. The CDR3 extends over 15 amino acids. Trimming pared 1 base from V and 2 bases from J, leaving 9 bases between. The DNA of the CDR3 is TGTGCCAGCAGCTTAGACAGGGCGGCCTACAATGAGCAGTTCTTC. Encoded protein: CASSLDRAAYNEQFF.

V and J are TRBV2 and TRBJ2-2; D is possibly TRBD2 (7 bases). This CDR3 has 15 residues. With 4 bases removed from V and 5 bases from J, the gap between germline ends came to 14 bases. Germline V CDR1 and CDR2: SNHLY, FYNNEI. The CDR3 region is CASSGVRGGTGELFF. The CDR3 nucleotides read TGTGCCAGCAGTGGAGTCAGGGGAGGGACCGGGGAGCTGTTTTTT.

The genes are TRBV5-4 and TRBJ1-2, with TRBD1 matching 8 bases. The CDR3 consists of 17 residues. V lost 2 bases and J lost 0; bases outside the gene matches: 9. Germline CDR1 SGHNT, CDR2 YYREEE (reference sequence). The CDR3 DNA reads TGTGCCAGCAGCTTACAGGGGGTACCCCCGGCTAACTATGGCTACACCTTC. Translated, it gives CASSLQGVPPANYGYTF. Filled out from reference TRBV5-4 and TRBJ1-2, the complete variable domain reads ETGVTQSPTHLIKTRGQQVTLRCSSQSGHNTVSWYQQALGQGPQFIFQYYREEENGRGNFPPRFSGLQFPNYSSELNVNALELDDSALYLCASSLQGVPPANYGYTFGSGTRLTVV.

The CDR3 region is CASSTPKALHQPQHF. CDR3 coding DNA: TGTGCCAGCAGTACCCCTAAAGCGCTTCATCAGCCCCAGCATTTT. This chain links TRBV6-6 with TRBJ1-5, with no clear D. Germline-derived CDR1 and CDR2 are MNHNY and SVGAGI (reference sequence). This CDR3 has 15 amino acids. V shed 5 bases and J shed 5 bases, with 16 bases lying between them.